The TCR beta chain under discussion was sequenced for a study of Ad26.COV2.S vaccination and SARS-CoV-2 variants. Stated treatment: some 20 received Ad26.COV2.S at low or high dose, single or two shots; roughly 5 received placebo; per-sample allocation not given. Each sample was drawn 63 days after the first injection (of vaccine or placebo). This clone was observed a handful of times. Produced via immunoSEQ multiplex PCR; TCRdb's table is partial and in-frame only. The sample lists 330,000 or so clones; roughly 90% were seen once. CDR3 length: 15 residues. Germline CDR1 SEHNR, CDR2 FQNEAQ (reference sequence). J was trimmed by 6 bases and V by 1 base; bases with no gene match: 3.

The material was peripheral blood, obtained in a trial of Ad26.COV2.S vaccine versus placebo. V is TRBV7-9 and J is TRBJ2-2, with 9 positions matching TRBD1. The clonotype comes from a person between 18 and 65 years old who received the Ad26.COV2.S COVID-19 vaccine or a placebo. The CDR3: CASSLVRTGAGELFF. The CDR3 DNA sequence: TGTGCCAGCAGCTTAGTTCGGACAGGGGCCGGGGAGCTGTTTTTT.